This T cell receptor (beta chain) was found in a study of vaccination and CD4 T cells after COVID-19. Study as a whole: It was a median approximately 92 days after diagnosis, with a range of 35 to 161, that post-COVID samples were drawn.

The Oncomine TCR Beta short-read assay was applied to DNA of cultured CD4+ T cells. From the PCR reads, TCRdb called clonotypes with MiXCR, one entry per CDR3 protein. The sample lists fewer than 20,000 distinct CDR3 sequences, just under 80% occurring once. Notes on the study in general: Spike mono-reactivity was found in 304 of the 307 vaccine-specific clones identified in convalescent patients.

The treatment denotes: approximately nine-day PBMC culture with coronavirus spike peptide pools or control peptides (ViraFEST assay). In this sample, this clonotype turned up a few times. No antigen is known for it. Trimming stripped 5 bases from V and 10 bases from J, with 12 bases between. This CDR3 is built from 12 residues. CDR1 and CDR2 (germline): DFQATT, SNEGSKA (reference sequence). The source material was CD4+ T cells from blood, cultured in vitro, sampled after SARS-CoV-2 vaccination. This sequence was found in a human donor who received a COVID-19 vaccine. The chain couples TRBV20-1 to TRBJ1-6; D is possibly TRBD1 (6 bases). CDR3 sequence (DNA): TGCAGTGCTGTCCAGGGGAACTCACCCCTCCACTTT. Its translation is CSAVQGNSPLHF.